This T cell receptor (beta chain) was documented in a study of T cell responses to AZD1222 COVID-19 vaccine. The V segment lost 3 bases and the J segment 11 bases; nucleotides outside the gene matches: 15. Germline values: CDR1 LGHDT, CDR2 YNNKEL (reference sequence). The CDR3 spans 16 residues. The method was immunoSEQ multiplex PCR; TCRdb's version includes in-frame clones alone and lacks a portion of them. The data show some 150,000 clones, with 90% to 95% seen just once and around 1.3% held by the top ten. This chain joins TRBV3-1 (or the pseudogene TRBV3-2) and TRBJ1-1; TRBD1 matches at 10 bases. The sample here was peripheral blood, taken on day 0 of AZD1222 vaccination. This clonotype was obtained from an adult in good health. For the CDR3, the DNA is TGTGCCAGCAGCCATACGTACATGAGACAGGGGGCCAGGGCTTTCTTT. Protein sequence: CASSHTYMRQGARAFF.